A selection of T cell receptor beta chains follows, all from one sample in a study of blood T cell repertoires in COVID-19. Assay: immunoSEQ multiplex PCR; the TCRdb copy retains only in-frame clones and omits some. The profile covers approximately 28,000 clones, with approximately 90% appearing a single time and about 5.6% taken by the ten largest. The sequenced material came from peripheral blood. The receptor source for this set is a man in his 60s with active COVID-19. CDR3s include the opening cysteine and the closing phenylalanine or tryptophan. The D gene is left open where the match is weak. Some rows mark clone size as missing; the rest say once, few, many or name a class of expanded clone.

j_gene | v_gene | d_gene | abundance | CDR3nt | CDR3aa
TRBJ1-6 | TRBV18 | TRBD1 | once | TGTGCCAGCTCACCGGGGACAGGAGGTTTCTACTCACCCCTCCACTTT | CASSPGTGGFYSPLHF
TRBJ1-4 | TRBV25-1 | - | - | TGTGCCAGCAGTGTAAGGGGCCGGGGGACTAATGAAAAACTGTTTTTT | CASSVRGRGTNEKLFF
TRBJ2-6 | TRBV5-1 | TRBD1 | - | TGCGCCAGCAGCGGGGACAGGGGGCTCTCTGGGGCCAACGTCCTGACTTTC | CASSGDRGLSGANVLTF
TRBJ2-3 | TRBV28 | TRBD2 | once | TGTGCCACCACCGTTAGCGGGGGGGCCGGTAGCACAGATACGCAGTATTTT | CATTVSGGAGSTDTQYF
TRBJ1-2 | TRBV3-1/TRBV3-2 | - | - | TGTGCCAGCAGCGTAAGAGATGGCTACACCTTC | CASSVRDGYTF
TRBJ2-7 | TRBV2 | TRBD1 | - | TGTGCCAGCACCGGGAGGGACAGGGGACCCGGGGGATTTTACGAGCAGTACTTC | CASTGRDRGPGGFYEQYF
TRBJ1-6 | TRBV4-1 | - | - | TGCGCCAGCAGCCAACGGACCAGGGAAGATTCACCCCTCCACTTT | CASSQRTREDSPLHF
TRBJ1-4 | TRBV7-8 | - | - | TGTGCCAGCAGCTCGAAGGGGCTAAATGAAAAACTGTTTTTT | CASSSKGLNEKLFF
TRBJ1-4 | TRBV6-4 | - | - | TGTGCCAGCAGTCCGCAGGGGCTCGGAACTAATGAAAAACTGTTTTTT | CASSPQGLGTNEKLFF
TRBJ2-1 | TRBV2 | - | - | TGTGCCAGCAGAGTCGAGGGGGATGAGCAGTTCTTC | CASRVEGDEQFF
TRBJ1-1 | TRBV27 | - | - | TGTGCCAGCGGTGTAGGCAGCGCGGGGCCCACTGAAGCTTTCTTT | CASGVGSAGPTEAFF
TRBJ2-5 | TRBV7-8 | TRBD2 | - | TGTGCCAGCAGCTTAGCGATACTAGCGGGCCCCCGAGAGACCCAGTACTTC | CASSLAILAGPRETQYF
TRBJ2-7 | TRBV7-9 | - | few | TGTGCCAGCAGCCAATTGAGATACGAGCAGTACTTC | CASSQLRYEQYF
TRBJ2-7 | TRBV7-3 | TRBD1 | - | TGTGCCAGCAGCCCGGGGACAGGGACCCACGAGCAGTACTTC | CASSPGTGTHEQYF
TRBJ1-4 | TRBV27 | TRBD1 | - | TGTGCCAGACCAGGGGGCCGTGAAAAACTGTTTTTT | CARPGGREKLFF
TRBJ2-7 | TRBV30 | - | - | TGTGCCTGGAGTTCCAGGACAGCCTTAGAGCAGTACTTC | CAWSSRTALEQYF
TRBJ2-7 | TRBV5-4 | TRBD1 | few | TGTGCCAGCAGCCTGGGAGGGACAGGGGTTCTCGAGCAGTACTTC | CASSLGGTGVLEQYF
TRBJ2-6 | TRBV2 | - | - | TGTGCCAGACAGGAGGGGGGGTCTGGGGCCAACGTCCTGACTTTC | CARQEGGSGANVLTF
TRBJ2-3 | TRBV7-9 | TRBD1 | - | TGTGCCAGCAGCTTGGGGTTGGGGACAGGGTCCACAGATACGCAGTATTTT | CASSLGLGTGSTDTQYF
TRBJ2-3 | TRBV29-1 | - | - | TGCAGCGTTGCCCGTGGGGGGGGCCGGAGATCAGATACGCAGTATTTT | CSVARGGGRRSDTQYF
TRBJ2-3 | TRBV11-3 | TRBD2 | - | TGTGCCAGCAGCTTTGGTGCGGGGGGGCTAACAGATACGCAGTATTTT | CASSFGAGGLTDTQYF
TRBJ1-2 | TRBV4-2 | - | - | TGTGCCAGCAGCCATGGGAGGGGAGATGGCTACACCTTC | CASSHGRGDGYTF
TRBJ2-2 | TRBV3-1/TRBV3-2 | TRBD2 | - | TGTGCCAGCAGCCAGGCTAGCGGGGGGGCTGCCGGGGAGCTGTTTTTT | CASSQASGGAAGELFF
TRBJ2-1 | TRBV4-1 | - | few | TGCGCCAGCAGCCAAGGCCCAGGCAATGAGCAGTTCTTC | CASSQGPGNEQFF
TRBJ1-5 | TRBV6-6 | TRBD1 | - | TGTGCCAGCAGTCACGGGACAGGGGGCCACCAGCCCCAGCATTTT | CASSHGTGGHQPQHF
TRBJ2-4 | TRBV3-1/TRBV3-2 | TRBD2 | - | TGTGCCAGCAAGGGACTAGCGGGGGGATCTAGCAAAAACATTCAGTACTTC | CASKGLAGGSSKNIQYF
TRBJ1-2 | TRBV5-8 | - | - | TGTGCCAGCAGCTTACAGGAGCGTGGCTACACCTTC | CASSLQERGYTF
TRBJ2-5 | TRBV7-9 | - | once | TGTGCCAGCAGCCCCGGGGGGCTAGAGGGGGTGGGGCAAGAGACCCAGTACTTC | CASSPGGLEGVGQETQYF
TRBJ2-7 | TRBV28 | TRBD2 | - | TGTGCCAGCAGTGTAAGAACCGGGACTAACCCCACCTACGAGCAGTACTTC | CASSVRTGTNPTYEQYF
TRBJ2-7 | TRBV10-3 | TRBD1 | - | TGTGCCACGGATACCGGGACAGCCTACGAGCAGTACTTC | CATDTGTAYEQYF
TRBJ2-7 | TRBV2 | - | few | TGTGCCAGCAGTCCCACCGCGCGGGGGCAGGTTGGGCAGTACTTC | CASSPTARGQVGQYF
TRBJ2-7 | TRBV28 | - | - | TGTGCCAGCAGCTTACCCGCCAGCGCCTACGAGCAGTACTTC | CASSLPASAYEQYF
TRBJ2-4 | TRBV7-3 | - | - | TGTGCCAGCAGCCTAGAGTCCAAAAACATTCAGTACTTC | CASSLESKNIQYF
TRBJ2-2 | TRBV28 | - | - | TGTGCCAGCAGCCCTAGATCGGGGATGTCCGGGGAGCTGTTTTTT | CASSPRSGMSGELFF
TRBJ2-5 | TRBV3-1/TRBV3-2 | - | - | TGTGCCAGCAGCCCCCCGGGGAAGACCCAGTACTTC | CASSPPGKTQYF
TRBJ2-3 | TRBV5-1 | TRBD2 | - | TGCGCCAGCAGCCCAGGACAGGATTATTCCCATACTAGCGGGGGGATGATCACAGATACGCAGTATTTT | CASSPGQDYSHTSGGMITDTQYF